This T cell receptor (beta chain) is drawn from a study of blood T cell repertoires in COVID-19. For the study at large: In each case, the material was cDNA or gDNA derived from T cells, B-cell-depleted T cells, or PBMCs.

Germline values: CDR1 LNHNV, CDR2 YYDKDF (reference sequence). The CDR3 has 13 residues. V was pared by 4 bases and J by 4 bases, with 10 bases between. Sequenced by immunoSEQ multiplex PCR; TCRdb stores in-frame clones only, minus some. Of fewer than 140,000 clones listed, 84% are singletons. The receptor was derived from a woman aged 55-69 years with acute or convalescent COVID-19. The gene calls are TRBV15 and TRBJ1-2; the D is unclear. Sequencing input: peripheral blood. The CDR3 nucleotides read TGTGCCACCAGCACGCGACTGAGCTATGGCTACACCTTC. Protein: CATSTRLSYGYTF. Full variable domain (outside the CDR3, taken from reference TRBV15 and TRBJ1-2): DAMVIQNPRYQVTQFGKPVTLSCSQTLNHNVMYWYQQKSSQAPKLLFHYYDKDFNNEADTPDNFQSRRPNTSFCFLDIRSPGLGDTAMYLCATSTRLSYGYTFGSGTRLTVV.